This is a list of T cell receptor beta chains from one sample in a study of blood T cell repertoires in COVID-19. Libraries were prepared by immunoSEQ multiplex PCR; TCRdb keeps only in-frame clonotypes and omits some of them. Of a few hundred thousand clones detected, over 75% appear once; the ten largest clones hold 7.2%. Sequenced: peripheral blood. All receptors come from a human donor in a cohort sampled during active COVID-19. Both conserved end residues are part of each CDR3. D genes are given only for firm matches. For some rows the clone size is stated as once, few or many, or as a class when expanded; others skip it.

abundance | d_gene | j_gene | v_gene | CDR3nt | CDR3aa
- | - | TRBJ2-2 | TRBV24-1 | TGTGCCACCAAGGGCTCGGGGACCGGGGAGCTGTTTTTT | CATKGSGTGELFF
- | - | TRBJ1-2 | TRBV2 | TGTGCCATCAAACAGGGTACGGTGGGCTACACCTTC | CAIKQGTVGYTF
- | TRBD1 | TRBJ2-3 | TRBV6-5 | TGTGCCAGCAGTTCCCGACAGGGTCTAGGGTCAGATACGCAGTATTTT | CASSSRQGLGSDTQYF
- | - | TRBJ1-6 | TRBV19 | TGTGCCAGTAGTATACTCTCCGGGGTTGGTTCACCCCTCCACTTT | CASSILSGVGSPLHF
- | - | TRBJ2-5 | TRBV11-3 | TGTGCCAGCAGCCCCGGTGTCGGGGAGACCCAGTACTTC | CASSPGVGETQYF
- | TRBD2 | TRBJ2-1 | TRBV3-1/TRBV3-2 | TGTGCCAGCAGCCATAGATCAGCGGGGAGATACAATGAGCAGTTCTTC | CASSHRSAGRYNEQFF
few | TRBD1 | TRBJ1-1 | TRBV10-2 | TGCGCCAGCAGCGGGACAGATTGGTACACTGAAGCTTTCTTT | CASSGTDWYTEAFF
once | - | TRBJ1-1 | TRBV7-8 | TGTGCCAGCAGCTTAGGGGCCGGGAACACTGAAGCTTTCTTT | CASSLGAGNTEAFF
once | - | TRBJ2-2 | TRBV5-1 | TGCGCCAGCGCGAGGGGGACCGGGGAGCTGTTTTTT | CASARGTGELFF
many | - | TRBJ1-1 | TRBV5-1 | TGCGCCAGCAGCTTGTTATCGTCCGCAGACAAGCTGAACACTGAAGCTTTCTTT | CASSLLSSADKLNTEAFF
- | - | TRBJ2-2 | TRBV2 | TGTGCCAGCAAGGGCAGGGTGGCCGGGGAGCTGTTTTTT | CASKGRVAGELFF
- | - | TRBJ2-2 | TRBV6-5 | TGTGCCACCACCGCCCCGGGAACCGGGGAGCTGTTTTTT | CATTAPGTGELFF
- | - | TRBJ1-1 | TRBV15 | TGTGCCACCAGCAGAGGCCCCGGGACACCTGAAGCTTTCTTT | CATSRGPGTPEAFF
few | - | TRBJ1-1 | TRBV30 | TGTGCCTGGAGTGTAGACGGGGTTAGCACTGAAGCTTTCTTT | CAWSVDGVSTEAFF
- | TRBD1 | TRBJ2-2 | TRBV10-3 | TGTGCCATCAGGGCAGGGGGCACAACGAACACCGGGGAGCTGTTTTTT | CAIRAGGTTNTGELFF
- | - | TRBJ2-7 | TRBV7-2 | TGTGCCAGCAGCCCCCAGGGGACATCCTACGAGCAGTACTTC | CASSPQGTSYEQYF